This is a list of T cell receptor beta chains from one sample in a study of CXCR3-negative and CXCR3-positive naive CD8 T cells. TCRdb reprocessed the 5' RACE reads, keeping one entry per CDR3 protein, no DNA. The sample has 100,000 to 150,000 distinct CDR3 sequences. Sequenced: naive CXCR3- CD8+ T cells from blood. The receptors here all came from a human donor in good health. Some clones in this sample may be carry-over from other donors' samples. CDR3s include the opening cysteine and the closing phenylalanine or tryptophan.

V: TRBV27
J: TRBJ1-2
CDR3: CASSWGVDNYGYTF

V: TRBV29-1
J: TRBJ1-1
CDR3: CSVFNMKREAFF

V: TRBV28
J: TRBJ1-5
CDR3: CASSRYSNQPQHF

V: TRBV29-1
J: TRBJ1-4
CDR3: CSAEEREVTEKLFF

V: TRBV9
J: TRBJ2-1
CDR3: CASSVISGGEQFF

V: TRBV7-2
J: TRBJ2-3
CDR3: CASRPIAGTSTDTQYF

V: TRBV29-1
J: TRBJ2-2
CDR3: CTVEGDSNTGELFF

V: TRBV20-1
J: TRBJ1-2
CDR3: CSAFLGGAEMGYGYTF

V: TRBV2
J: TRBJ2-7
CDR3: CASSDLAGGSSYEQYF

V: TRBV12-3/TRBV12-4
J: TRBJ2-7
CDR3: CAGSLIIGTPSPYEQYF

V: TRBV5-1
J: TRBJ2-7
CDR3: CASSLGLAGAYGQYF

V: TRBV14
J: TRBJ2-4
CDR3: CASSQDFAPGTDKNIQYF

V: TRBV29-1
J: TRBJ2-7
CDR3: CSGHSGTGYSEQYF

V: TRBV7-9
J: TRBJ2-3
CDR3: CASSYGPGTSTDTQYF